This record looks at one T cell receptor beta chain sequence and its context. This sample stems from a study of OX40 agonist ivuxolimab in advanced cancers. V was clipped by 4 bases and J by 7 bases; unmatched bases: 9. CDR1 is ENHRY, CDR2 SYGVKD, per germline. The length of the CDR3 is 14 residues. Profiling relied on immunoSEQ multiplex PCR, and the TCRdb table lists in-frame clones only, not all of them. The sample has approximately 86,000 clones, 92% seen once. The source material was CD4+ or CD8+ T cells sorted from blood, sampled in a trial of the OX40 agonist ivuxolimab. This chain connects TRBV10-3 to TRBJ1-2, with 7 bases fitting TRBD1. The TCR sequence derives from an adult with an advanced solid tumor such as melanoma, head and neck, liver or kidney cancer. As DNA, the CDR3 is TGTGCCATCAGTGCCCTACAGGGGTTCTCTGGCTACACCTTC. The encoded protein is CAISALQGFSGYTF.